The clone carrying this T cell receptor beta chain has ten or more counts. Antigen specificity is unknown. The CDR3 extends over 14 amino acids. Deletions cut 5 bases from V and 2 bases from J, with 12 bases between. Germline lookup yields CDR1 MNHNS and CDR2 SASEGT. The sample comes from a study of glioma-infiltrating T cells. Using RNA template, CDR3s of TCR alpha and beta were amplified with iRepertoire arm-PCR. Input was about 100-450 ng of tissue mRNA or PBMC total RNA. Each CDR3 protein gets one entry after TCRdb re-called the multiplex PCR reads with MiXCR. The table records about 130,000 distinct CDR3 sequences, 24% of them present only once. Overall study results and limits: Only very few CDR3 sequences appeared in both tissue and blood. Above-expected tissue-blood divergence occurred in all gliomas, most in low-grade ones.

The J gene is TRBJ2-5, the V gene TRBV6-1; TRBD1 is a possible D gene (5 bases). Sequences were obtained from glioma tissue, nonneoplastic brain tissue, or PBMCs (not recorded which). The receptor was derived from a human donor with low-grade glioma or glioblastoma, undergoing nonglioma brain surgery, or in good health (not recorded which). The CDR3 DNA is TGTGCCAGCAGTCCTCTTGGGGCACAAGAGACCCAGTACTTC. Translation gives CASSPLGAQETQYF.